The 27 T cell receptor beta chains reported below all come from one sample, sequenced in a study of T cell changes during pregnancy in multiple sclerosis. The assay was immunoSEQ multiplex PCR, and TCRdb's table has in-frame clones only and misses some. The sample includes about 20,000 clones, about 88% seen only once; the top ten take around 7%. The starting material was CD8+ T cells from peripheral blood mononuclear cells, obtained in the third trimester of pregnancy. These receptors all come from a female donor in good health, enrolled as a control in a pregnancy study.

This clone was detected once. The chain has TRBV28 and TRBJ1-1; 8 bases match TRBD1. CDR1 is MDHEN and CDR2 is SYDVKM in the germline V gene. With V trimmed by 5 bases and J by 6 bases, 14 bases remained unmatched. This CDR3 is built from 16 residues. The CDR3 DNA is TGTGCCAGCAGTGTCGCCTTTTCGACAGGGGTCCCTGAAGCTTTCTTT. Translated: CASSVAFSTGVPEAFF.

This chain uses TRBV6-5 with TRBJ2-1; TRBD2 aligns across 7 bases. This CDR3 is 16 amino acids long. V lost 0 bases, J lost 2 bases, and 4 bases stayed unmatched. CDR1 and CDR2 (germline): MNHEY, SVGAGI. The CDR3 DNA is TGTGCCAGCAGTTACTCGTGGGAGGGGCCCTACAATGAGCAGTTCTTC. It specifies CASSYSWEGPYNEQFF.

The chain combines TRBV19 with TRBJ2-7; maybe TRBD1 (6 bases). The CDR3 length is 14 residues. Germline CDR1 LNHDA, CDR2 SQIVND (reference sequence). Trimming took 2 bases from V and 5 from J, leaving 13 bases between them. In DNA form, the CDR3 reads TGTGCCAGTAGTATATCCACAGGGCCACACGAGCAGTACTTC. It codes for CASSISTGPHEQYF.

CDR3 sequence (DNA): TGTGCCAGCAGCAGCAGGGGATATAGCAATCAGCCCCAGCATTTT. It translates to CASSSRGYSNQPQHF. The chain has TRBV7-2 and TRBJ1-5; TRBD1 is a possible D gene (6 bases). Germline CDR1 reads SGHTA; CDR2 reads FQGNSA. V lost 5 bases, J lost 0 bases, and 11 bases lay in between. The CDR3 totals 15 residues. The variable domain in full, with the rest retrieved from reference TRBV7-2 and TRBJ1-5, is GAGVSQSPSNKVTEKGKDVELRCDPISGHTALYWYRQSLGQGLEFLIYFQGNSAPDKSGLPSDRFSAERTGGSVSTLTIQRTQQEDSAVYLCASSSRGYSNQPQHFGDGTRLSIL.

The CDR3 DNA reads TGTGCCAGCAGCTTCGGGACAGGGGCGGGAAATGAGCAGTTCTTC. Protein: CASSFGTGAGNEQFF. This sequence joins TRBV5-8 and TRBJ2-1; 10 positions match TRBD1. V shed 2 bases and J 7 bases; nucleotides not matched to a gene: 6. Germline V gene lookup returns CDR1 SGHTS and CDR2 YDEGEE. This CDR3 region has 15 residues.

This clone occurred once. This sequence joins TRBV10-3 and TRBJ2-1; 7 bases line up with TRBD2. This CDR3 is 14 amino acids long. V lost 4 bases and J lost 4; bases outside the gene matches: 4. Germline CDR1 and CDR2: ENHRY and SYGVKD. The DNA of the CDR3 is TGTGCCATCAGTGTGGCTAGCGGTTACAATGAGCAGTTCTTC. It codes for CAISVASGYNEQFF.

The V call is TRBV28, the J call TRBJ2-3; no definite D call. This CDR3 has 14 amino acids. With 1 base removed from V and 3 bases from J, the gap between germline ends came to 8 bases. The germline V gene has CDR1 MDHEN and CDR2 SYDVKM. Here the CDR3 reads CASSLSLPTDTQYF. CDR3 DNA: TGTGCCAGCAGTTTATCCCTACCGACAGATACGCAGTATTTT.

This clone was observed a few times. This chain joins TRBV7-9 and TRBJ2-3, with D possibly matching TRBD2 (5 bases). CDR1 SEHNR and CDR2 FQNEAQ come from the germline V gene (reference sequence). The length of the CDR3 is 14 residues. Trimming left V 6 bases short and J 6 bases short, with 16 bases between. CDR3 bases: TGTGCCAGCAGTCTCTGGTCCGGGGAGGATACGCAGTATTTT. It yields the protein CASSLWSGEDTQYF.

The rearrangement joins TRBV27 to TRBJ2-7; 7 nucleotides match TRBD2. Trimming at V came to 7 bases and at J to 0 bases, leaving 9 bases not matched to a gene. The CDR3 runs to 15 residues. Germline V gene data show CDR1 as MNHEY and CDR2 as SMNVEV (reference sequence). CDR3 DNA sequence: TGTGCCAGCAAGGAGCGGGGATTAACCTCCTACGAGCAGTACTTC. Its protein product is CASKERGLTSYEQYF.

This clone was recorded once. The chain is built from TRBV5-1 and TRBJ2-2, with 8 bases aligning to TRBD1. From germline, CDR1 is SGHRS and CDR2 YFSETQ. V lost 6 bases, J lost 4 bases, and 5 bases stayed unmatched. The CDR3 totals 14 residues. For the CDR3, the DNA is TGCGCCAGCATTCCACAGGGGGTCACCGGGGAGCTGTTTTTT. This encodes CASIPQGVTGELFF.

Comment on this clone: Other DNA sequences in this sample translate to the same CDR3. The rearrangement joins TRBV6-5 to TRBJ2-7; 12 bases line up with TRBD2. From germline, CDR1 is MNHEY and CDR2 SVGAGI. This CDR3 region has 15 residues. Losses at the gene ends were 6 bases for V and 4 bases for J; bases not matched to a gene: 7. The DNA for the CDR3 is TGTGCCAGCAGGCCGACTAGCGGGAGTTATTACGAGCAGTACTTC. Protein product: CASRPTSGSYYEQYF.

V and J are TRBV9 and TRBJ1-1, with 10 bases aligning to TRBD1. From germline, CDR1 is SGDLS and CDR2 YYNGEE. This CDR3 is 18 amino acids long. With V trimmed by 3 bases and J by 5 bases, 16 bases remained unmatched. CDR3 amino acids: CASSGDGTGVFSWTEAFF. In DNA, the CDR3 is TGTGCCAGCAGCGGGGACGGGACAGGGGTATTTAGTTGGACTGAAGCTTTCTTT.

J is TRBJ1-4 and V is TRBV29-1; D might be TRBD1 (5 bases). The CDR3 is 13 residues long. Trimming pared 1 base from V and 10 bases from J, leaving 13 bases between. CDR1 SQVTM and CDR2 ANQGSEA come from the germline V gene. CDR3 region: CSVEGGTSGKLFF. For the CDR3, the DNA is TGCAGCGTTGAAGGCGGGACGTCGGGAAAACTGTTTTTT.

The CDR3 is CASSFLIQTTYEQYF. CDR3 DNA sequence: TGTGCCAGCTCGTTCCTCATCCAGACAACCTACGAGCAGTACTTC. The V and J genes are TRBV18 and TRBJ2-7; the D is unclear. This CDR3 has 15 residues. The V gene's germline CDR1 is KGHSH and CDR2 LQKENI. V lost 6 bases to trimming and J lost 2 bases, with 17 bases between them. Complete variable domain (other parts from reference TRBV18 and TRBJ2-7): NAGVMQNPRHLVRRRGQEARLRCSPMKGHSHVYWYRQLPEEGLKFMVYLQKENIIDESGMPKERFSAEFPKEGPSILRIQQVVRGDSAAYFCASSFLIQTTYEQYFGPGTRLTVT.

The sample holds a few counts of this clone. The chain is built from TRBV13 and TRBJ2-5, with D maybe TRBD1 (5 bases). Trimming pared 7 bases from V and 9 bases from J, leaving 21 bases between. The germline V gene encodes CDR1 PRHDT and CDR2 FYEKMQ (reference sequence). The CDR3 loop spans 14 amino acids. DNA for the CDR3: TGTGCCAGCAAAATCAGGGTAGACACGGACGCCCAGTACTTC. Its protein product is CASKIRVDTDAQYF.

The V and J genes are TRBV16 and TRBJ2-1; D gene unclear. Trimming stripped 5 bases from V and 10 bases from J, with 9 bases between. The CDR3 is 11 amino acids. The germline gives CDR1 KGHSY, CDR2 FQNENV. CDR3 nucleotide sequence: TGTGCCAGCAGCTCTTCGGAGGAGCAGTTCTTC. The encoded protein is CASSSSEEQFF.

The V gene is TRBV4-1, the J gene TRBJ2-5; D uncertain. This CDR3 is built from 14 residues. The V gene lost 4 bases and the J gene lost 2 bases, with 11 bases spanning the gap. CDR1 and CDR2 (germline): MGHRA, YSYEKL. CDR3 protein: CASSPRRVQETQYF. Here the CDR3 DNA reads TGCGCCAGCAGCCCCCGTCGAGTTCAAGAGACCCAGTACTTC.

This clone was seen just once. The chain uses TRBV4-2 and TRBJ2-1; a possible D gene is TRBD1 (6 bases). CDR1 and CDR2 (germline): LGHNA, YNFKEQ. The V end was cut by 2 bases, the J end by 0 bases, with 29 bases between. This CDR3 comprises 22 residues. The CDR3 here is CASSQRWVGPLWGRSSYNEQFF. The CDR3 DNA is TGTGCCAGCAGCCAACGGTGGGTTGGCCCTCTATGGGGGCGGAGCTCCTACAATGAGCAGTTCTTC.

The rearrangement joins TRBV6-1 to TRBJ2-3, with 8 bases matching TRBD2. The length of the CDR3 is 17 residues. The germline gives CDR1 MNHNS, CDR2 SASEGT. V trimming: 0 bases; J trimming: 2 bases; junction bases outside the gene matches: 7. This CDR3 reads CASSEAGAGGPTDTQYF. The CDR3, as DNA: TGTGCCAGCAGTGAAGCTGGGGCGGGGGGCCCCACAGATACGCAGTATTTT.

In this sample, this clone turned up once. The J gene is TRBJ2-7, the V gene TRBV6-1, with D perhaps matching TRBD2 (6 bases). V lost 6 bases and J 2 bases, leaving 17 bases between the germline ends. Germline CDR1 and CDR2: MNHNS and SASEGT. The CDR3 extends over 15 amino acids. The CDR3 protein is CASRRRDSAPYEQYF. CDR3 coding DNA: TGTGCCAGCAGACGCCGGGACTCGGCTCCCTACGAGCAGTACTTC.

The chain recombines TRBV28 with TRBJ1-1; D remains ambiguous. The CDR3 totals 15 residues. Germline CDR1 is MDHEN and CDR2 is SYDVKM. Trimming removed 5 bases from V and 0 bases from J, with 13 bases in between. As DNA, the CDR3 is TGTGCCAGCAGTCGCGCTTTGCTCCTGAACACTGAAGCTTTCTTT. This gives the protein CASSRALLLNTEAFF.

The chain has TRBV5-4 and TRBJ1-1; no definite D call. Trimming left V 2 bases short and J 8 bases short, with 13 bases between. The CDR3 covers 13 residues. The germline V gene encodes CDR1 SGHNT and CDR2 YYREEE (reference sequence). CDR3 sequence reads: CASSLAPLKEAFF. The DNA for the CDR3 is TGTGCCAGCAGCTTAGCACCCTTAAAGGAAGCTTTCTTT.

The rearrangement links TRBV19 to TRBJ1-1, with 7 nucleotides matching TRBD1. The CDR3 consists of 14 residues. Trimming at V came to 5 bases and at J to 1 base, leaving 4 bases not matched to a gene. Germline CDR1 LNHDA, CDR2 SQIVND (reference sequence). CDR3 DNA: TGTGCCAGTAGTTGGCAGGGGGAGAACACTGAAGCTTTCTTT. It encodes CASSWQGENTEAFF.

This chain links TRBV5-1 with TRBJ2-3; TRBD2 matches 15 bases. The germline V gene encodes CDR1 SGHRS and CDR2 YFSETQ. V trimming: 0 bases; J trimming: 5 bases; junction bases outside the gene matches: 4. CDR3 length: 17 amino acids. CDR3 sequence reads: CASSLVGLAGGGDTQYF. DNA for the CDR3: TGCGCCAGCAGCTTGGTCGGACTAGCGGGGGGGGGAGATACGCAGTATTTT. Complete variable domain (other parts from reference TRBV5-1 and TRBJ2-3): KAGVTQTPRYLIKTRGQQVTLSCSPISGHRSVSWYQQTPGQGLQFLFEYFSETQRNKGNFPGRFSGRQFSNSRSEMNVSTLELGDSALYLCASSLVGLAGGGDTQYFGPGTRLTVL.

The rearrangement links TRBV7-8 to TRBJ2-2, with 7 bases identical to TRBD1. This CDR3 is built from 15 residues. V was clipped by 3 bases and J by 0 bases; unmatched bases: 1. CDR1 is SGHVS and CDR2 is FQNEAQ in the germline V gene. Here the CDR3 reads CASSLRGPNTGELFF. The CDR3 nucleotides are TGTGCCAGCAGCTTGAGGGGGCCGAACACCGGGGAGCTGTTTTTT.

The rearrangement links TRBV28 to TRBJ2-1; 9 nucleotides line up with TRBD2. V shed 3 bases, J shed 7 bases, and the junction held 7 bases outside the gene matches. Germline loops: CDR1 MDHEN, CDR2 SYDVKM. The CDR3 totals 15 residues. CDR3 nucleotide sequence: TGTGCCAGCAGTTTTGGGCGGGGGGGCCGGAATGAGCAGTTCTTC. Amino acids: CASSFGRGGRNEQFF. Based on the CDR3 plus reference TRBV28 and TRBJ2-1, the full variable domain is DVKVTQSSRYLVKRTGEKVFLECVQDMDHENMFWYRQDPGLGLRLIYFSYDVKMKEKGDIPEGYSVSREKKERFSLILESASTNQTSMYLCASSFGRGGRNEQFFGPGTRLTVL.

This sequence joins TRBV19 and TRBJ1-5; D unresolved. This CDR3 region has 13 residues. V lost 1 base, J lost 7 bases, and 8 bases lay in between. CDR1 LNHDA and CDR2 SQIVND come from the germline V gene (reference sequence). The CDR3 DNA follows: TGTGCCAGTAGTATAGTCGCGGAACAGCCCCAGCATTTT. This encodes CASSIVAEQPQHF.